The sequence of this T cell receptor beta chain was determined in a study of regulatory T cells in long-lasting Graves disease. For TCR beta, libraries came from iRepertoire HTBI primers and Arm-PCR of CDR3 regions. TCRdb called the multiplex PCR reads again in MiXCR, with one record for every CDR3 protein. The sample has around 450,000 distinct CDR3 sequences; roughly 21% are singletons. This clonotype has just a few counts. Time point meaning: persistent/refractory GD, antithyroid drugs over 5 years with positive TRAb. PBMC-extracted RNA yielded the TCR library. V was clipped by 4 bases and J by 4 bases; unmatched bases: 9. This CDR3 has 15 residues. Germline V gene data show CDR1 as SGDLS and CDR2 as YYNGEE.

This chain joins TRBV9 and TRBJ1-2; 8 bases are shared with TRBD1. The material was peripheral blood mononuclear cells (PBMCs), obtained when the disease was refractory, from a patient treated with antithyroid drugs. The source is a female donor with Graves disease. The CDR3 DNA sequence: TGTGCCAGCAGCCAGGACAGGGAGAGTTTCTATGGCTACACCTTC. Encoded protein: CASSQDRESFYGYTF.